The source of this TCR beta chain is a study of low-dose radiotherapy and immunotherapy resistance in tumors. Primers used for first-strand cDNA, a TRAV- and TRBV-specific set, covered both alpha and beta chains. A roughly 22-cycle PCR with a constant-region primer and V-primer adapter amplified TCRs. TCRdb recomputed calls from the reads with MiXCR, one row per CDR3 protein. This table has 54,000 or so distinct CDR3 sequences, 25% appearing once. This clonotype came up a few times. V lost 3 bases and J 4 bases, leaving 6 bases between the germline ends. Per germline, CDR1 DFQATT and CDR2 SNEGSKA (reference sequence). CDR3 length: 11 amino acids. Described time point: before trial treatment.

The genes are TRBV20-1 and TRBJ1-2; D not certain. The clonotype was recovered from a male donor with prostate cancer. The material sequenced was PBMCs, taken before treatment. CDR3 residues: CSASGSYGYTF. DNA for the CDR3: TGCAGTGCTAGTGGCAGCTATGGCTACACCTTC.